This is a list of T cell receptor beta chains from one sample in a study of beta chain features in type 1 diabetes. Sequencing was performed with immunoSEQ multiplex PCR; in TCRdb, only in-frame clones are kept and a portion is missing. The table records under 450,000 clones, 14% of them present only once. Sequenced: naive CD4+ T cells from blood. These TCRs come from a man aged 25-45 years in good health. Each CDR3 is given with its conserved first and last residue. Fields, in order: clone size, V gene, J gene, D gene, CDR3 protein, CDR3 DNA. D genes are given only for firm matches. Not all rows give a size; the values are once, few, many and, for expanded clones, a class.

NA	TRBV6-5	TRBJ2-4	NA	CASMDLAKNIQYF	TGTGCCAGCATGGATCTAGCCAAAAACATTCAGTACTTC
few	TRBV6-5	TRBJ2-1	NA	CATKAEDSSYNEQFF	TGTGCCACCAAGGCCGAGGACAGCTCCTACAATGAGCAGTTCTTC
NA	TRBV29-1	TRBJ1-1	NA	CSGGLGSTEAFF	TGCAGCGGGGGGTTAGGGAGCACTGAAGCTTTCTTT
few	TRBV9	TRBJ1-1	NA	CASSVVHENTEAFF	TGTGCCAGCAGCGTAGTGCACGAGAACACTGAAGCTTTCTTT
few	TRBV19	TRBJ2-1	NA	CASSTRTRNEQFF	TGTGCCAGTAGCACACGGACTCGGAATGAGCAGTTCTTC
few	TRBV29-1	TRBJ1-5	NA	CSVVWGIGQPQHF	TGCAGCGTTGTGTGGGGAATTGGCCAGCCCCAGCATTTT
few	TRBV14	TRBJ2-2	TRBD1	CASSQRDRPHGELFF	TGTGCCAGCAGCCAAAGGGACAGGCCCCACGGGGAGCTGTTTTTT
NA	TRBV30	TRBJ1-5	NA	CAWSVPEGLQPQHF	TGTGCCTGGAGTGTACCGGAGGGGCTCCAGCCCCAGCATTTT
few	TRBV2	TRBJ2-1	NA	CASSDYSIYNEQFF	TGTGCCAGCAGTGATTACAGCATCTACAATGAGCAGTTCTTC
NA	TRBV7-2	TRBJ1-6	TRBD1	CASSLGQNSPLHF	TGTGCCAGCAGCTTGGGACAGAATTCACCCCTCCACTTT
NA	TRBV7-9	TRBJ2-1	NA	CASSLDRFPYNEQFF	TGTGCCAGCAGCTTAGACCGTTTTCCATACAATGAGCAGTTCTTC
NA	TRBV15	TRBJ2-1	TRBD2	CATSFRTSGGTSNVNEQFF	TGTGCCACCAGCTTTCGGACTAGCGGGGGGACCTCTAACGTAAATGAGCAGTTCTTC
NA	TRBV7-9	TRBJ2-5	TRBD1	CASSLWTGVQETQYF	TGTGCCAGCAGCTTATGGACAGGCGTCCAAGAGACCCAGTACTTC
NA	TRBV9	TRBJ2-1	TRBD1	CACSASGQEFNEQFF	TGTGCCTGCAGCGCATCGGGACAGGAGTTCAATGAGCAGTTCTTC
NA	TRBV5-6	TRBJ2-3	NA	CASSLRAGTDTQYF	TGTGCCAGCAGCCTTCGGGCGGGCACAGATACGCAGTATTTT
NA	TRBV11-2	TRBJ2-7	NA	CASSLEIASEQYF	TGTGCCAGCAGCTTAGAAATCGCCAGCGAGCAGTACTTC
few	TRBV5-6	TRBJ1-2	NA	CASSLGYGYTF	TGTGCCAGCAGCCTGGGTTATGGCTACACCTTC
NA	TRBV29-1	TRBJ2-2	NA	CSVLQGTGELFF	TGCAGCGTGCTACAGGGTACCGGGGAGCTGTTTTTT
NA	TRBV11-3	TRBJ2-5	NA	CASRKGAGTETQYF	TGTGCCAGCAGAAAAGGGGCAGGGACGGAGACCCAGTACTTC
NA	TRBV28	TRBJ2-3	TRBD1	CAATGTGVHTQYF	TGTGCCGCCACCGGGACAGGGGTACATACGCAGTATTTT
NA	TRBV19	TRBJ2-1	TRBD2	CASSIGAGAILEQFF	TGTGCCAGTAGTATCGGAGCGGGAGCTATACTTGAGCAGTTCTTC
few	TRBV7-3	TRBJ1-2	NA	CATSNGPLYGYTF	TGTGCCACCTCAAATGGGCCTCTCTATGGCTACACCTTC
NA	TRBV5-1	TRBJ2-5	TRBD1	CASSSFDRAVSETQYF	TGCGCCAGCAGCTCCTTTGACAGGGCCGTGTCAGAGACCCAGTACTTC
few	TRBV27	TRBJ2-2	NA	CASSLTGRSTGELFF	TGTGCCAGCAGTTTAACTGGGAGAAGTACCGGGGAGCTGTTTTTT
few	TRBV5-1	TRBJ2-5	NA	CASSLQAYQGETQYF	TGCGCCAGCAGCTTGCAGGCCTACCAAGGGGAGACCCAGTACTTC
few	TRBV7-2	TRBJ2-1	NA	CASSPYIMQFF	TGTGCCAGCAGCCCCTATATAATGCAGTTCTTC
many	TRBV19	TRBJ2-3	NA	CASSAMYTQYF	TGTGCCAGTAGTGCGATGTATACGCAGTATTTT
few	TRBV15	TRBJ1-6	TRBD1	CATSSRQGAGSPLHF	TGTGCCACCAGCTCGAGGCAGGGGGCAGGATCACCCCTCCACTTT
few	TRBV4-3	TRBJ2-1	TRBD2	CASSQVRTSGYNEQFF	TGCGCCAGCAGCCAAGTAAGGACTAGCGGTTACAATGAGCAGTTCTTC
NA	TRBV6-5	TRBJ2-5	NA	CASSHHGAQYF	TGTGCCAGCAGTCACCACGGGGCCCAGTACTTC
NA	TRBV7-2	TRBJ2-1	NA	CASSLDRSYNEQFF	TGTGCCAGCAGTTTAGACAGGTCGTACAATGAGCAGTTCTTC
NA	TRBV29-1	TRBJ2-5	TRBD1	CSVDLGQSPETQYF	TGCAGCGTTGACCTGGGACAGTCCCCAGAGACCCAGTACTTC
NA	TRBV30	TRBJ1-2	NA	CAWSVNRDDGYTF	TGTGCCTGGAGTGTAAACAGGGATGATGGCTACACCTTC
NA	TRBV5-4	TRBJ1-1	NA	CASSLAGGENTEAFF	TGTGCCAGCAGCTTGGCCGGTGGGGAGAACACTGAAGCTTTCTTT
NA	TRBV15	TRBJ1-2	NA	CATSRDPNRGGPHGYTF	TGTGCCACCAGCAGAGATCCAAATCGGGGAGGCCCCCATGGCTACACCTTC
NA	TRBV5-1	TRBJ2-1	NA	CASSLEGEWDEQFF	TGCGCCAGCAGCTTAGAGGGGGAATGGGATGAGCAGTTCTTC
NA	TRBV4-1	TRBJ2-4	NA	CASSQGKVRGIAKNIQYF	TGCGCCAGCAGTCAAGGGAAGGTTCGTGGAATAGCCAAAAACATTCAGTACTTC
NA	TRBV30	TRBJ1-1	NA	CAGSGWDQATEAFF	TGTGCCGGGAGTGGGTGGGATCAAGCCACTGAAGCTTTCTTT
few	TRBV15	TRBJ1-3	NA	CATSRDRAASGNTIYF	TGTGCCACCAGCAGAGATCGGGCAGCCTCTGGAAACACCATATATTTT
few	TRBV5-6	TRBJ2-1	NA	CASSLGRTQVIFF	TGTGCCAGCAGCTTGGGTCGGACCCAAGTGATTTTCTTC
NA	TRBV7-9	TRBJ2-5	NA	CASSLAVPAGTETQYF	TGTGCCAGCAGCTTAGCGGTCCCCGCGGGGACAGAGACCCAGTACTTC
NA	TRBV5-4	TRBJ2-3	NA	CASPRLVLASSTDTQYF	TGTGCCAGTCCGAGACTCGTGCTTGCTTCTAGCACAGATACGCAGTATTTT
NA	TRBV7-2	TRBJ2-7	NA	CASSVGPSSYEQYF	TGTGCCAGCAGTGTGGGGCCGAGCTCCTACGAGCAGTACTTC
NA	TRBV7-2	TRBJ2-3	TRBD2	CASSLRLAGGVDTQYF	TGTGCCAGCAGCCTGAGACTAGCGGGAGGGGTAGATACGCAGTATTTT
NA	TRBV7-9	TRBJ2-3	NA	CATISTSSGQHF	TGTGCCACCATTAGTACAAGTTCAGGGCAACATTTT
few	TRBV4-1	TRBJ2-5	NA	CASSQLGTLQETQYF	TGCGCCAGCAGCCAACTGGGGACGCTACAAGAGACCCAGTACTTC
NA	TRBV25-1	TRBJ2-1	NA	CASSEIDGSNEQFF	TGTGCCAGCAGTGAGATTGACGGCTCCAATGAGCAGTTCTTC
NA	TRBV10-3	TRBJ2-7	TRBD1	CAISESARTGAHEQYF	TGTGCCATCAGTGAGTCGGCGCGGACAGGGGCACACGAGCAGTACTTC
NA	TRBV7-6	TRBJ2-3	NA	CASSARGASAGTDTQYF	TGTGCCAGCAGCGCCCGGGGGGCTAGCGCTGGCACAGATACGCAGTATTTT
NA	TRBV2	TRBJ2-3	NA	CASSGQRADTQYF	TGTGCCAGCAGTGGGCAAAGGGCAGATACGCAGTATTTT
few	TRBV18	TRBJ1-5	NA	CASSTDTNQPQHF	TGTGCCAGCTCAACAGACACGAATCAGCCCCAGCATTTT
NA	TRBV7-9	TRBJ2-1	NA	CASSRGAIANSYNEQFF	TGTGCCAGCAGCCGCGGCGCTATTGCAAACTCCTACAATGAGCAGTTCTTC
few	TRBV4-1	TRBJ1-4	NA	CASSQTTVNEKLFF	TGCGCCAGCAGCCAAACGACAGTTAATGAAAAACTGTTTTTT
NA	TRBV5-4	TRBJ1-2	TRBD1	CASSTGQDLNYGYTF	TGTGCCAGCAGCACCGGACAGGACCTAAACTATGGCTACACCTTC
few	TRBV29-1	TRBJ1-1	NA	CSVFRNTEAFF	TGCAGCGTGTTTAGGAACACTGAAGCTTTCTTT